This section outlines one T cell receptor beta chain sequence together with its context. Its specific antigen is unknown. The record has no base qualities; no much larger clone is one base away. This sample is part of a study of technical replicates of blood from four donors (dated by TCRdb to the late 2010s). Library preparation used the immunoSEQ multiplex PCR assay. The table was pulled from immuneACCESS by TCRdb, which kept in-frame rearrangements only. Such tables lose some clones; where checked, under half of the loss comes from unresolved V genes, and the rest has no known cause. Present in this sample are 70,000 to 85,000 clones, around 97% of which were seen just once. More than 0.15% of the sample rests with the top ten. V drops 2 bases and J drops 4 bases, leaving 12 bases in between. As encoded in the germline V gene, CDR1 is SGHRS while CDR2 is YFSETQ. The CDR3 starts with the cysteine, ends with the phenylalanine, and has 14 residues. The DNA shown is the 42-base CDR3, in frame from base 1.

Material: T cells isolated from PBMCs. The receptor was derived from a human donor in good health. In this chain, TRBV5-1 is recombined with TRBJ1-1, with no reliable assignment of the D segment. The nucleotide sequence is given as TGCGCCAGCAGCTTCTTAGAAAGCGTCACTGAAGCTTTCTTT. This gives the protein CASSFLESVTEAFF.